This TCR beta chain was identified in a study of graft-versus-host responses after intestinal transplantation. Across the study: Multivisceral, liver-intestinal, or isolated intestinal transplants were performed in recipients. Anti-thymocyte globulin induction, then tacrolimus and steroids for approximately 3 years, went to all recipients. Study results and limitations: GvH clones surfaced in recipient marrow, some emerging earlier in ileum or blood. Peak circulating GvH clone levels were associated with early post-transplant HvG declines.

Sequencing used immunoSEQ multiplex PCR; TCRdb keeps in-frame clones, though not all of them. Here the sample spans roughly 30,000 clones, about 79% being singletons. Trimming pared 6 bases from V and 3 bases from J, leaving 9 bases between. The CDR3 totals 13 residues. Germline CDR1 reads SGHDN; CDR2 reads FVKESK. As for this clone: Its target is unknown.

The chain combines TRBV14 with TRBJ2-1, with D possibly matching TRBD1 (5 bases). The sample here was unstimulated CD8+ T cells sorted from spleen or lymph node cells, taken before intestinal transplant. The receptor's source is a human donor who received an intestinal transplant. The CDR3, as DNA: TGTGCCAGCAGGGAAAGGGGCTACAATGAGCAGTTCTTC. It encodes CASRERGYNEQFF.